This T cell receptor (beta chain) was recorded in a study of blood T cell repertoires in COVID-19. Study as a whole: COVID-19 samples collected from the United States, Italy and Spain covered acute and convalescent phases. PBMCs, B-cell-depleted T cells, or T cells were the source of the cDNA or gDNA that made up the material.

This clone was detected only once. Looked up from germline, CDR1 is SGHRS and CDR2 is YFSETQ. Trimming pared 3 bases from V and 2 bases from J, leaving 11 bases between. This CDR3 has 14 amino acids. In the study's own analysis: Amplification from reference gene primers served as the basis for estimated nucleated cell counts. This table comes from immunoSEQ multiplex PCR, and its TCRdb copy is limited to in-frame clones, with some not included. That table is the source of V, J and clone size, and D and trimming were worked out from the DNA. The table includes over 25,000 clones, around 90% detected once.

The chain is built from TRBV5-1 and TRBJ1-1; possibly TRBD1 for D (6 bases). The clonotype originates from a man aged 70 or older with active COVID-19. Sequencing input: peripheral blood. The chain's CDR3 is CASSWGHINTEAFF. CDR3 DNA: TGCGCCAGCAGCTGGGGACACATCAACACTGAAGCTTTCTTT.